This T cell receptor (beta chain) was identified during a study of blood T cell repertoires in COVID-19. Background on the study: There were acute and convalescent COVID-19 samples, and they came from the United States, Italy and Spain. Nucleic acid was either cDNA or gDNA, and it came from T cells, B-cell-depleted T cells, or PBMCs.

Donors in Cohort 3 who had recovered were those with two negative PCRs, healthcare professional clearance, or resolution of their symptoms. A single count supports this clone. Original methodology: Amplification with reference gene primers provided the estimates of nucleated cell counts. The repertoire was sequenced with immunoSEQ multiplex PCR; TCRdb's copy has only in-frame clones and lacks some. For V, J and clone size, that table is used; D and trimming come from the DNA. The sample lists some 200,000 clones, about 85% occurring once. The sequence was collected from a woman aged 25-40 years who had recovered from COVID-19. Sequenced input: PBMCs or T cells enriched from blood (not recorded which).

CDR3 loop: CASSATSGGYTQYF. CDR3 sequence (DNA): TGTGCCAGCAGTGCTACTAGCGGGGGGTATACGCAGTATTTT. V gene TRBV7-2 combines with J gene TRBJ2-3, with TRBD2 matching over 12 bases. This CDR3 has 14 residues. From germline, CDR1 is SGHTA and CDR2 FQGNSA. Trimming took 6 bases from V and 7 from J; bases not matched to a gene: 5.